One T cell receptor (beta chain) is described in this entry. Its target is not known. Sequencing used immunoSEQ multiplex PCR; TCRdb keeps in-frame clones, though not all of them. The data hold about 1,400 clones, with around four fifths observed a single time. The sorted conventional CD4+ T cells were CD25-low and CD127-high, with genomic DNA sequenced. V was shortened by 0 bases and J by 6 bases, with 12 bases between the two germline ends. Germline values: CDR1 LGHNA, CDR2 YNFKEQ. This CDR3 comprises 15 residues. The data are from a study of regulatory and conventional T cells in RAG deficiency. Broader study findings: Patient subsets had shorter CDR3s; Omenn Treg-Tconv overlap exceeded 80%.

The source of this sequence is a human donor with RAG deficiency presenting as severe combined immunodeficiency. V gene TRBV4-2 combines with J gene TRBJ1-5, with D possibly matching TRBD1 (5 bases). Sample: CD4+ effector T cells sorted from blood. The CDR3 here is CASSQDRPGLQPQHF. The CDR3 DNA reads TGTGCCAGCAGCCAAGATCGGCCAGGGCTTCAGCCCCAGCATTTT.